One sample yielded the 19 T cell receptor beta chains listed below, sequenced in a study of blood T cell repertoires in COVID-19. Using immunoSEQ multiplex PCR, the repertoire was profiled, and TCRdb retains in-frame clones only, with some absent. Of approximately 240,000 clones in the sample, nearly 90% are singletons; the top ten hold roughly 12%. What was sequenced was peripheral blood. These TCRs come from a woman younger than 30 who had recovered from COVID-19.

The chain uses TRBV6-5 and TRBJ1-1, with 9 bases identical to TRBD1. After removal of 10 bases from V and 3 bases from J, the junction contained 9 bases not matched to a gene. The germline V gene encodes CDR1 MNHEY and CDR2 SVGAGI. The CDR3 sequence is 14 residues long. CDR3 sequence (DNA): TGTGCCACTCTCCCCGGGACAGGGTACACTGAAGCTTTCTTT. Protein: CATLPGTGYTEAFF.

The chain has TRBV7-3 and TRBJ1-1, with a weak D call TRBD1 (6 bases). Germline V gene sequence: CDR1 SGHTA, CDR2 FQGTGA. Trimming shortened V by 5 bases and J by 2 bases, and 15 bases separated the two germline ends. The CDR3 has 15 residues. The CDR3 bases are TGTGCCAGCAGCCCCAGGGGCGGGTTAAACACTGAAGCTTTCTTT. Protein product: CASSPRGGLNTEAFF.

The chain couples TRBV9 to TRBJ2-1; D may be TRBD2 (5 bases). Looked up from germline, CDR1 is SGDLS and CDR2 is YYNGEE. The CDR3 spans 16 residues. Trimming left V 0 bases short and J 4 bases short, with 14 bases between. CDR3 sequence: CASSVGGSESYNEQFF. CDR3 sequence (DNA): TGTGCCAGCAGCGTAGGGGGTAGCGAAAGTTACAATGAGCAGTTCTTC.

This rearrangement joins TRBV30 to TRBJ2-5; TRBD1 might be the D (7 bases). CDR3 size: 14 residues. CDR1 GTSNPN and CDR2 SVGIG come from the germline V gene (reference sequence). Between the trimmed V and J ends, which lost 1 base and 2 bases, there was a span of 11 bases. CDR3 region: CAWSAPGGQETQYF. CDR3 bases: TGTGCCTGGAGTGCCCCAGGGGGGCAAGAGACCCAGTACTTC.

The rearrangement uses TRBV19 and TRBJ2-1, with 7 bases aligning to TRBD2. Looked up from germline, CDR1 is LNHDA and CDR2 is SQIVND (reference sequence). The CDR3 loop spans 15 amino acids. V gave up 5 bases and J gave up 2 bases; unmatched junction bases: 6. CDR3 protein: CASSRGGVTYNEQFF. The CDR3 DNA sequence: TGTGCCAGTAGTCGGGGAGGGGTAACCTACAATGAGCAGTTCTTC.

The chain employs TRBV19 and TRBJ2-4, with 9 nucleotides matching TRBD2. CDR3 length: 13 residues. The germline V gene has CDR1 LNHDA and CDR2 SQIVND (reference sequence). V shed 8 bases and J 4 bases; nucleotides not matched to a gene: 3. The CDR3, as DNA: TGTGCCAGTCGACTAGCGGAAAAAAACATTCAGTACTTC. Translation gives CASRLAEKNIQYF.

The V and J genes are TRBV6-6 and TRBJ2-5; unclear D gene. V shed 2 bases and J shed 1 base, with 8 bases lying between them. The germline gives CDR1 MNHNY, CDR2 SVGAGI (reference sequence). The length of the CDR3 is 14 residues. The CDR3 protein is CASSYKATQETQYF. CDR3 nucleotide sequence: TGTGCCAGCAGTTACAAAGCGACCCAAGAGACCCAGTACTTC.

The J gene is TRBJ2-3, the V gene TRBV6-5; 9 bases are a match to TRBD1. J lost 4 bases, V lost 6 bases, and 5 bases had no gene match. Germline V gene lookup returns CDR1 MNHEY and CDR2 SVGAGI. This CDR3 contains 14 residues. The DNA of the CDR3 is TGTGCCAGCAGCCGTACAGGGGGCGCAGATACGCAGTATTTT. Its translation is CASSRTGGADTQYF.

This clone was seen a handful of times. The chain couples TRBV7-3 to TRBJ1-5; D ambiguous. V lost 5 bases, J lost 2 bases, and 7 bases lay in between. This CDR3 is 13 amino acids long. The germline V gene has CDR1 SGHTA and CDR2 FQGTGA. CDR3 in amino acids: CASSISGNQPQHF. In DNA form, the CDR3 reads TGTGCCAGCAGCATCTCCGGCAATCAGCCCCAGCATTTT.

The chain combines TRBV30 with TRBJ1-5; no clear D gene. With 0 bases removed from V and 4 bases from J, the gap between germline ends came to 7 bases. The CDR3 is 13 amino acids. CDR1 is GTSNPN and CDR2 is SVGIG in the germline V gene (reference sequence). CDR3 region: CAWSVNLNQPQHF. CDR3 coding DNA: TGTGCCTGGAGTGTAAACTTGAATCAGCCCCAGCATTTT.

The CDR3 DNA reads as TGTGCCAGCAGCTTAAGCCTAGCGGGAATGGGTTACAATGAGCAGTTCTTC. Its protein product is CASSLSLAGMGYNEQFF. V gene TRBV7-9 combines with J gene TRBJ2-1; 9 nucleotides match TRBD2. This CDR3 has 17 residues. Trimming removed 2 bases from V and 4 bases from J; junction bases left unmatched: 9. Germline lookup yields CDR1 SEHNR and CDR2 FQNEAQ (reference sequence).

The CDR3 coding sequence is TGTGCCAGCAGTTCCCCCACAGCGGGAGTAAGGGAGCAGTACTTC. Translating it yields CASSSPTAGVREQYF. The chain is built from TRBV27 and TRBJ2-7; 8 bases are a match to TRBD2. The CDR3 runs to 15 residues. Unmatched junction bases numbered 12, after V lost 4 bases and J lost 7 bases. CDR1 is MNHEY and CDR2 is SMNVEV in the germline V gene (reference sequence).

CDR3 sequence: CAIRSWTQGARGNTIYF. For the CDR3, the DNA is TGTGCCATCAGGAGTTGGACACAGGGGGCGAGAGGAAACACCATATATTTT. The V and J genes are TRBV10-3 and TRBJ1-3; 9 bases map to TRBD1. V dropped 6 bases and J dropped 4; count of bases not matched to a gene: 13. CDR1 is ENHRY and CDR2 is SYGVKD in the germline V gene. There are 17 residues in the CDR3.

This clone was seen once. V and J are TRBV13 and TRBJ2-7; TRBD1 matches 9 bases. This CDR3 is built from 15 residues. The V segment lost 4 bases and the J segment 4 bases; nucleotides outside the gene matches: 8. Germline V gives CDR1 PRHDT, CDR2 FYEKMQ (reference sequence). The CDR3 sequence: CASSWPTGGTYEQYF. The CDR3 nucleotides are TGTGCCAGCAGCTGGCCGACAGGGGGTACTTACGAGCAGTACTTC.

The V and J genes are TRBV4-3 and TRBJ2-7, with 10 bases aligning to TRBD2. The V gene's germline CDR1 is LGHNA and CDR2 YSLEER. This CDR3 has 17 residues. V trimming: 0 bases; J trimming: 4 bases; junction bases outside the gene matches: 9. For the CDR3, the DNA is TGCGCCAGCAGCCAAGACCCCCCCAGTAGCGGGGGGTACGAGCAGTACTTC. It codes for CASSQDPPSSGGYEQYF.

This sequence joins TRBV19 and TRBJ2-2; D ambiguous. The V gene lost 4 bases and the J gene lost 1 base, with 7 bases spanning the gap. CDR3 length: 14 amino acids. CDR1 and CDR2 from the germline V gene are LNHDA and SQIVND (reference sequence). The CDR3 region has the DNA TGTGCCAGTAGTACATACAGGAACACCGGGGAGCTGTTTTTT. Translated, it gives CASSTYRNTGELFF.

The CDR3 region has the DNA TGTGCCAGCAGCCAAGAGGCTCGGGGATTGAAAGCTTTCTTT. Its translation: CASSQEARGLKAFF. The chain joins TRBV14 to TRBJ1-1; D gene ambiguous. Per germline, CDR1 SGHDN and CDR2 FVKESK. The CDR3 is 14 amino acids. Trimming took off 0 bases at V and 9 bases at J, with 14 bases between the two ends.

The table lists this clone with a few counts. V and J are TRBV29-1 and TRBJ2-6; TRBD1 matches at 10 bases. The trim removed 2 bases at V and 3 bases at J, leaving 10 bases unmatched. This CDR3 has 18 residues. The germline V gene encodes CDR1 SQVTM and CDR2 ANQGSEA. The CDR3 DNA reads TGCAGCGTTGAAATCCCAGACAGGGGGCTGTTTGGGGCCAACGTCCTGACTTTC. It codes for CSVEIPDRGLFGANVLTF. Full variable domain (rest looked up from reference TRBV29-1 and TRBJ2-6): SAVISQKPSRDICQRGTSLTIQCQVDSQVTMMFWYRQQPGQSLTLIATANQGSEATYESGFVIDKFPISRPNLTFSTLTVSNMSPEDSSIYLCSVEIPDRGLFGANVLTFGAGSRLTVL.

The chain couples TRBV6-5 to TRBJ2-7, with TRBD2 as a possible D gene (5 bases). This CDR3 comprises 14 residues. In germline, CDR1 is MNHEY, CDR2 SVGAGI. V was pared by 10 bases and J by 2 bases, with 18 bases between. The CDR3 here is CATQVFTGTYEQYF. Written as DNA, the CDR3 is TGTGCCACCCAGGTTTTCACGGGGACCTACGAGCAGTACTTC.